This T cell receptor (beta chain) originates from a study of blood T cell repertoires in COVID-19. Under the authors' procedure: Amplified reference gene primers provided the basis for estimating nucleated cell counts. TCRdb keeps only in-frame clones here, not all; method: immunoSEQ multiplex PCR. V and J calls and clone size are as listed in that table; D and trimming were resolved from the DNA. The sample includes about 200,000 clones, 85% to 90% of them seen just once. In germline, CDR1 is SGHTA, CDR2 FQGNSA. V gave up 0 bases and J gave up 0 bases; unmatched junction bases: 6. CDR3 length: 17 amino acids. Followed over time, Seattle patients had been enrolled while infection was active.

The specimen was peripheral blood. The sequence came from a woman aged 45-65 years with COVID-19, enrolled during active disease. This chain uses TRBV7-2 with TRBJ2-3; TRBD2 aligns across 7 bases. CDR3 DNA: TGTGCCAGCAGCTTAGCGGTCGGGACTACTAGCACAGATACGCAGTATTTT. Protein product: CASSLAVGTTSTDTQYF.